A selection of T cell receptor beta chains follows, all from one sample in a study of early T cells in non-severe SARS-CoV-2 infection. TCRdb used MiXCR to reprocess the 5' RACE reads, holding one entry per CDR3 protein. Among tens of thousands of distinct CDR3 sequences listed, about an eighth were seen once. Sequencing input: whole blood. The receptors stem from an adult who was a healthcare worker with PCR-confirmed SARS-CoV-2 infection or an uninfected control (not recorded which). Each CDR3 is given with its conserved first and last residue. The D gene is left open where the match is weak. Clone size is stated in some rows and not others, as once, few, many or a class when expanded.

CDR3aa: CSARDLWDSNQPQHF; CDR3nt: TGCAGTGCTAGAGATCTCTGGGACAGCAATCAGCCCCAGCATTTT; d_gene: NA; v_gene: TRBV20-1; abundance: few; j_gene: TRBJ1-5
CDR3aa: CSVEVGFGFTSGNTIYF; CDR3nt: TGCAGCGTTGAAGTGGGTTTTGGCTTCACCTCTGGAAACACCATATATTTT; d_gene: NA; v_gene: TRBV29-1; abundance: many; j_gene: TRBJ1-3
CDR3aa: CSARWRRGDEQFF; CDR3nt: TGCAGTGCTAGATGGCGGCGCGGGGATGAGCAGTTCTTC; d_gene: NA; v_gene: TRBV20-1; abundance: many; j_gene: TRBJ2-1
CDR3aa: CASHDPGAGDQETQYF; CDR3nt: TGCGCCAGCCACGATCCGGGGGCCGGAGATCAAGAGACCCAGTACTTC; d_gene: NA; v_gene: TRBV5-1; abundance: many; j_gene: TRBJ2-5
CDR3aa: CSAMRGQVVPETQYF; CDR3nt: TGCAGTGCCATGAGGGGACAGGTGGTCCCAGAGACCCAGTACTTC; d_gene: TRBD1; v_gene: TRBV20-1; abundance: many; j_gene: TRBJ2-5
CDR3aa: CSVDEGSSGSLLEQFF; CDR3nt: TGCAGCGTTGATGAGGGAAGTAGCGGGAGTTTGTTAGAGCAGTTCTTC; d_gene: TRBD2; v_gene: TRBV29-1; abundance: many; j_gene: TRBJ2-1
CDR3aa: CASGGQFTETQYF; CDR3nt: TGTGCCAGCGGGGGACAGTTTACGGAGACCCAGTACTTC; d_gene: TRBD1; v_gene: TRBV2; abundance: many; j_gene: TRBJ2-5
CDR3aa: CVSSLPRSDPEGETQYF; CDR3nt: TGTGTCAGCAGCCTGCCTAGATCGGACCCCGAGGGAGAGACCCAGTACTTC; d_gene: NA; v_gene: TRBV7-6; abundance: NA; j_gene: TRBJ2-5
CDR3aa: CASSLYKGSSYSNQPQHF; CDR3nt: TGTGCCAGCAGCCTCTATAAAGGTTCAAGCTATAGCAATCAGCCCCAGCATTTT; d_gene: NA; v_gene: TRBV5-5; abundance: many; j_gene: TRBJ1-5
CDR3aa: CASSQVSGSSYEQFF; CDR3nt: TGCGCCAGCAGCCAAGTTAGCGGGAGTTCCTATGAGCAGTTCTTC; d_gene: TRBD2; v_gene: TRBV4-3; abundance: many; j_gene: TRBJ2-1
CDR3aa: CSANTYRDSKLKGDYEQYF; CDR3nt: TGCAGTGCAAATACATACCGGGACTCAAAACTGAAAGGGGACTACGAGCAGTACTTC; d_gene: NA; v_gene: TRBV20-1; abundance: many; j_gene: TRBJ2-7
CDR3aa: CASRQVVENEQFF; CDR3nt: TGTGCCAGCCGACAGGTGGTTGAGAATGAGCAGTTCTTC; d_gene: NA; v_gene: TRBV12-3/TRBV12-4; abundance: many; j_gene: TRBJ2-1
CDR3aa: CASSLGPYQPQHF; CDR3nt: TGTGCCAGCAGCCTGGGGCCGTATCAGCCCCAGCATTTT; d_gene: NA; v_gene: TRBV27; abundance: many; j_gene: TRBJ1-5
CDR3aa: CASSGDSPTDEQYF; CDR3nt: TGTGCCAGCAGTGGGGACAGCCCCACCGACGAGCAGTACTTC; d_gene: TRBD1; v_gene: TRBV6-2/TRBV6-3; abundance: many; j_gene: TRBJ2-7
CDR3aa: CASSLPGGYQETQYF; CDR3nt: TGCGCCAGCAGCTTGCCAGGGGGCTACCAAGAGACCCAGTACTTC; d_gene: TRBD1; v_gene: TRBV5-1; abundance: many; j_gene: TRBJ2-5
CDR3aa: CASSSTGGNQPQHF; CDR3nt: TGCGCCAGCAGCTCAACAGGGGGCAATCAGCCCCAGCATTTT; d_gene: TRBD1; v_gene: TRBV5-1; abundance: many; j_gene: TRBJ1-5
CDR3aa: CSGRRAGELFF; CDR3nt: TGCAGCGGGAGACGGGCCGGGGAGCTGTTTTTT; d_gene: NA; v_gene: TRBV29-1; abundance: many; j_gene: TRBJ2-2
CDR3aa: CASSLARLAGGYEQYF; CDR3nt: TGTGCCAGCAGTTTAGCGCGGTTAGCGGGAGGGTACGAGCAGTACTTC; d_gene: TRBD2; v_gene: TRBV12-3/TRBV12-4; abundance: NA; j_gene: TRBJ2-7
CDR3aa: CASSYELNQPQHF; CDR3nt: TGTGCCAGCAGTTACGAGCTAAATCAGCCCCAGCATTTT; d_gene: NA; v_gene: TRBV6-5; abundance: many; j_gene: TRBJ1-5
CDR3aa: CASRRDTDTQYF; CDR3nt: TGTGCCAGCAGACGGGACACAGATACGCAGTATTTT; d_gene: NA; v_gene: TRBV7-2; abundance: many; j_gene: TRBJ2-3
CDR3aa: CASSLRVTPPYGYTF; CDR3nt: TGTGCCAGCAGTTTGCGGGTTACCCCTCCTTATGGCTACACCTTC; d_gene: NA; v_gene: TRBV12-3/TRBV12-4; abundance: many; j_gene: TRBJ1-2
CDR3aa: CSARPSTRGAEAFF; CDR3nt: TGCAGTGCTAGACCCTCGACCCGAGGGGCTGAAGCTTTCTTT; d_gene: NA; v_gene: TRBV20-1; abundance: many; j_gene: TRBJ1-1
CDR3aa: CASSLGSGTHSYNEQFF; CDR3nt: TGTGCCAGCAGCTTAGGTTCAGGTACCCATTCCTACAATGAGCAGTTCTTC; d_gene: NA; v_gene: TRBV7-2; abundance: many; j_gene: TRBJ2-1
CDR3aa: CASSLAGGPIYEQFF; CDR3nt: TGTGCCAGCAGTCTAGCGGGGGGGCCTATTTATGAGCAGTTCTTC; d_gene: TRBD2; v_gene: TRBV12-3/TRBV12-4; abundance: many; j_gene: TRBJ2-1
CDR3aa: CASSEQLYQPQHF; CDR3nt: TGTGCCAGCAGTGAACAGCTATATCAGCCCCAGCATTTT; d_gene: NA; v_gene: TRBV2; abundance: many; j_gene: TRBJ1-5
CDR3aa: CASSSPSGRYEQYF; CDR3nt: TGTGCCAGCAGTTCTCCCTCGGGACGATACGAGCAGTACTTC; d_gene: NA; v_gene: TRBV6-2/TRBV6-3; abundance: many; j_gene: TRBJ2-7
CDR3aa: CASHSGRRSYEQYF; CDR3nt: TGTGCCAGTCATAGCGGGAGGCGCTCCTACGAGCAGTACTTC; d_gene: TRBD2; v_gene: TRBV12-3/TRBV12-4; abundance: many; j_gene: TRBJ2-7
CDR3aa: CASSLGGTVSEAFF; CDR3nt: TGTGCCAGCAGTTTAGGAGGGACGGTGAGTGAAGCTTTCTTT; d_gene: NA; v_gene: TRBV12-3/TRBV12-4; abundance: NA; j_gene: TRBJ1-1
CDR3aa: CASSLRQGYTGELFF; CDR3nt: TGTGCCAGCAGTTTAAGACAGGGATACACCGGGGAGCTGTTTTTT; d_gene: TRBD1; v_gene: TRBV28; abundance: NA; j_gene: TRBJ2-2